Presented here are 24 T cell receptor beta chains from one specimen sequenced in a study of shared T cell receptors in the human thymus. Data came from immunoSEQ multiplex PCR; TCRdb stores just in-frame clones and leaves some out. The data show 700,000 or so clones, approximately 83% seen once. The same data also contributed to another study, on human thymus T cells.

Sequencing input: thymocytes. These receptors were taken from a girl under three years old with a congenital heart defect.

The chain uses TRBV4-1 and TRBJ1-1; 8 bases are shared with TRBD1. Germline V gene lookup returns CDR1 MGHRA and CDR2 YSYEKL. With 4 bases clipped from V and 1 base from J, the junction kept 8 bases outside the gene matches. This CDR3 comprises 16 residues. The DNA for the CDR3 is TGCGCCAGCAGCCCAGCCTCACAGGGGGGGAACACTGAAGCTTTCTTT. Its translation is CASSPASQGGNTEAFF.

This chain uses TRBV5-6 with TRBJ1-1, with 7 positions matching TRBD1. This CDR3 has 14 amino acids. The J segment lost 1 base and the V segment lost 5 bases, leaving 5 bases of the junction unmatched. CDR1 and CDR2 (germline): SGHDT, YYEEEE. CDR3 in amino acids: CASRPGQENTEAFF. The CDR3 coding sequence is TGTGCCAGCAGACCTGGACAGGAGAACACTGAAGCTTTCTTT. The full variable domain, in which reference TRBV5-6 and TRBJ1-1 provide the parts outside the CDR3, is DAGVTQSPTHLIKTRGQQVTLRCSPKSGHDTVSWYQQALGQGPQFIFQYYEEEERQRGNFPDRFSGHQFPNYSSELNVNALLLGDSALYLCASRPGQENTEAFFGQGTRLTVV.

Points on this clone: Different DNA sequences within this sample yield the same CDR3. This chain connects TRBV20-1 to TRBJ1-2; the D gene is possibly TRBD1 (6 bases). Germline loops: CDR1 DFQATT, CDR2 SNEGSKA (reference sequence). V was trimmed by 2 bases and J by 7 bases, leaving 8 bases between them. The CDR3 has 11 residues. The CDR3 sequence: CSARLGGGYTF. CDR3 sequence (DNA): TGCAGTGCTAGACTAGGGGGTGGCTACACCTTC.

The chain joins TRBV27 to TRBJ2-2, with D perhaps matching TRBD1 (5 bases). Germline assignment: CDR1 MNHEY and CDR2 SMNVEV (reference sequence). The V end lost 7 bases, the J end lost 3 bases, and 9 bases lay between the germline ends. The CDR3 totals 13 residues. CDR3 amino acids: CASMGQHTGELFF. As DNA, the CDR3 is TGTGCCAGCATGGGGCAGCACACCGGGGAGCTGTTTTTT.

The gene calls are TRBV10-3 and TRBJ1-5, with 10 bases identical to TRBD1. The CDR3 spans 18 residues. CDR1 is ENHRY and CDR2 is SYGVKD in the germline V gene. The V gene end was trimmed by 8 bases and the J gene end by 0 bases; junction bases not matched to a gene: 13. This CDR3 reads CAISPGQGFVNSNQPQHF. CDR3 DNA sequence: TGTGCCATCTCCCCGGGACAGGGGTTTGTCAATAGCAATCAGCCCCAGCATTTT.

This chain connects TRBV30 to TRBJ2-7; no reliable D call. Between the trimmed V and J ends, which lost 2 bases and 3 bases, there was a span of 20 bases. Germline-derived CDR1 and CDR2 are GTSNPN and SVGIG (reference sequence). The CDR3 totals 16 residues. In DNA, the CDR3 is TGTGCCTGGAGTTCAAGAACTACTAAGCCCTTCTACGAGCAGTACTTC. This encodes CAWSSRTTKPFYEQYF.

J is TRBJ1-2 and V is TRBV4-1; the D gene is possibly TRBD1 (6 bases). CDR1 is MGHRA and CDR2 is YSYEKL in the germline V gene. This CDR3 contains 16 residues. V was pared by 0 bases and J by 8 bases, with 19 bases between. CDR3 nucleotide sequence: TGCGCCAGCAGCCAAGAGGGTTTCGGCAGGGGCGGGGGCTACACCTTC. Its protein is CASSQEGFGRGGGYTF.

This rearrangement joins TRBV14 to TRBJ1-6; 7 bases line up with TRBD1. The CDR3 sequence is 18 residues long. Germline V gene data show CDR1 as SGHDN and CDR2 as FVKESK. Trimming removed 0 bases from V and 8 bases from J; junction bases left unmatched: 13. CDR3 coding DNA: TGTGCCAGCAGCCAAGATAAGGGGGCGGTTCCGGGATATTCACCCCTCCACTTT. Translated: CASSQDKGAVPGYSPLHF.

The sample holds a few counts of this clone. The chain employs TRBV11-2 and TRBJ2-3, with 8 bases fitting TRBD1. This CDR3 comprises 18 residues. After removal of 3 bases from V and 0 bases from J, the junction contained 11 bases not matched to a gene. Germline values: CDR1 SGHAT, CDR2 FQNNGV. The chain's CDR3 is CASSFIRDRFTSTDTQYF. The DNA for the CDR3 is TGTGCCAGCAGCTTCATCCGGGACAGGTTCACTAGCACAGATACGCAGTATTTT.

The CDR3 reads CASSPRLAGGLETQYF. The CDR3 DNA reads TGTGCCAGCAGCCCTAGACTAGCGGGGGGGTTGGAGACCCAGTACTTC. V and J are TRBV5-4 and TRBJ2-5, with 14 bases matching TRBD2. V trimming: 4 bases; J trimming: 5 bases; junction bases outside the gene matches: 7. This CDR3 region has 16 residues. Germline CDR1 reads SGHNT; CDR2 reads YYREEE (reference sequence). Supplemented by reference TRBV5-4 and TRBJ2-5, the full variable domain reads ETGVTQSPTHLIKTRGQQVTLRCSSQSGHNTVSWYQQALGQGPQFIFQYYREEENGRGNFPPRFSGLQFPNYSSELNVNALELDDSALYLCASSPRLAGGLETQYFGPGTRLLVL.

This CDR3 reads CASSLAGIYGYTF. CDR3 DNA: TGCGCCAGCAGCTTGGCCGGGATCTATGGCTACACCTTC. J is TRBJ1-2 and V is TRBV5-1; D ambiguous. In germline, CDR1 is SGHRS, CDR2 YFSETQ. CDR3 length equals 13 residues. Trimming removed 0 bases at V and 4 bases at J, with 7 bases between.

CDR3 coding DNA: TGTGCCAGCAGCCAATTGCCGGAGGAACCCTACGAGCAGTACTTC. It translates to CASSQLPEEPYEQYF. The chain links TRBV5-8 to TRBJ2-7, with D possibly TRBD2 on 5 matching bases. CDR3 length: 15 amino acids. The germline V gene has CDR1 SGHTS and CDR2 YDEGEE. The V gene lost 4 bases and the J gene lost 2 bases, with 16 bases spanning the gap. Supplemented by reference TRBV5-8 and TRBJ2-7, the full variable domain reads EAGVTQSPTHLIKTRGQQATLRCSPISGHTSVYWYQQALGLGLQFLLWYDEGEERNRGNFPPRFSGRQFPNYSSELNVNALELEDSALYLCASSQLPEEPYEQYFGPGTRLTVT.

This chain uses TRBV7-2 with TRBJ2-1; TRBD2 agrees at 9 bases. V shed 1 base and J 2 bases; nucleotides not matched to a gene: 12. The CDR3 contains 19 residues. The V gene's germline CDR1 is SGHTA and CDR2 FQGNSA. CDR3 sequence (DNA): TGTGCCAGCAGCTTAGGGGCCAGCGGGGGGCCCGGAACCTACAATGAGCAGTTCTTC. Protein product: CASSLGASGGPGTYNEQFF.

This sequence joins TRBV18 and TRBJ1-2; TRBD1 might be the D (5 bases). There are 15 residues in the CDR3. The V and J ends lost 0 bases and 5 bases respectively, with 13 bases between them. Germline-derived CDR1 and CDR2 are KGHSH and LQKENI. CDR3 sequence: CASSPPIAGRYGYTF. DNA for the CDR3: TGTGCCAGCTCACCACCGATTGCGGGGCGTTATGGCTACACCTTC.

This chain uses TRBV5-1 with TRBJ2-2, with D possibly TRBD2 on 5 matching bases. The length of the CDR3 is 14 residues. The V gene lost 4 bases and the J gene lost 5 bases, with 12 bases spanning the gap. CDR1 is SGHRS, CDR2 YFSETQ, per germline. In DNA, the CDR3 is TGCGCCAGCAGCCCTACCCGGACTACCGGGGAGCTGTTTTTT. Translated: CASSPTRTTGELFF.

J is TRBJ2-3 and V is TRBV7-9; 10 nucleotides agree with TRBD2. The trim removed 3 bases at V and 6 bases at J, leaving 15 bases unmatched. The CDR3 has 18 residues. Looked up from germline, CDR1 is SEHNR and CDR2 is FQNEAQ (reference sequence). In DNA form, the CDR3 reads TGTGCCAGCAGCTTGGGAATCTTTGCTAGCGGGGGTGGGGATACGCAGTATTTT. Encoded protein: CASSLGIFASGGGDTQYF.

The CDR3 DNA sequence: TGTGCCAGCTCGCCAACGGGACAGTTTAATGGCTACACCTTC. It translates to CASSPTGQFNGYTF. The chain is built from TRBV18 and TRBJ1-2; 7 bases map to TRBD1. The germline gives CDR1 KGHSH, CDR2 LQKENI. V was pared by 6 bases and J by 6 bases, with 10 bases of the junction left unmatched. The CDR3 consists of 14 residues.

This clone was recorded once. The V and J genes are TRBV11-2 and TRBJ1-2; 7 bases are shared with TRBD1. Losses at the gene ends were 2 bases for V and 3 bases for J; bases not matched to a gene: 3. Germline CDR1 SGHAT, CDR2 FQNNGV. The CDR3 extends over 14 amino acids. The CDR3 sequence is CASSLRQGDYGYTF. The CDR3, as DNA: TGTGCCAGCAGCTTAAGACAGGGTGACTATGGCTACACCTTC. Filled out from reference TRBV11-2 and TRBJ1-2, the complete variable domain reads EAGVAQSPRYKIIEKRQSVAFWCNPISGHATLYWYQQILGQGPKLLIQFQNNGVVDDSQLPKDRFSAERLKGVDSTLKIQPAKLEDSAVYLCASSLRQGDYGYTFGSGTRLTVV.

The V gene is TRBV5-3, the J gene TRBJ1-5; possibly TRBD1 for D (5 bases). TRBV5-3 is known as an ORF, though its function is uncertain. The CDR3 covers 15 residues. V was clipped by 0 bases and J by 2 bases, with 9 bases between them. DNA for the CDR3: TGTGCCAGAAGCTTGGTAGGGGAAGGCAATCAGCCCCAGCATTTT. As protein: CARSLVGEGNQPQHF.

This sequence joins TRBV5-1 and TRBJ2-1; 10 bases agree with TRBD2. Trimming cost V 0 bases and J 5 bases; bases outside gene matches: 8. Germline V gene data show CDR1 as SGHRS and CDR2 as YFSETQ. The CDR3 totals 17 residues. This CDR3 is CASSLVSGGPAHNEQFF. In DNA, the CDR3 is TGCGCCAGCAGCTTGGTTAGCGGGGGGCCCGCCCACAATGAGCAGTTCTTC.

The chain combines TRBV6-6 with TRBJ2-7, with TRBD1 matching over 7 bases. CDR3 length: 15 amino acids. The J segment lost 2 bases and the V segment lost 4 bases, leaving 8 bases of the junction unmatched. Germline CDR1 is MNHNY and CDR2 is SVGAGI (reference sequence). CDR3: CASSFGQVVPYEQYF. The DNA for the CDR3 is TGTGCCAGCAGTTTTGGACAGGTCGTACCCTACGAGCAGTACTTC.

The chain employs TRBV4-3 and TRBJ2-2, with 7 bases identical to TRBD2. After removal of 4 bases from V and 6 bases from J, the junction contained 5 bases not matched to a gene. Germline assignment: CDR1 LGHNA and CDR2 YSLEER. The CDR3 totals 14 residues. This CDR3 is CASSRGRGSGELFF. CDR3 in DNA: TGCGCCAGCAGCCGGGGGAGGGGTTCCGGGGAGCTGTTTTTT.

This clone was detected only once. The V and J genes are TRBV28 and TRBJ2-3; possibly TRBD1 for D (6 bases). CDR3 size: 16 residues. Germline values: CDR1 MDHEN, CDR2 SYDVKM. V lost 5 bases, J lost 1 base, and 16 bases lay in between. The chain's CDR3 is CASSLVTGHRTDTQYF. CDR3 DNA: TGTGCCAGCAGTCTCGTGACAGGTCATCGCACAGATACGCAGTATTTT.

This chain links TRBV25-1 with TRBJ1-1; D gene ambiguous. This CDR3 is 12 amino acids long. V lost 3 bases to trimming and J lost 8 bases, with 10 bases between them. CDR1 MGHDK and CDR2 SYGVNS come from the germline V gene. Here the CDR3 reads CASSEGWEEAFF. Here the CDR3 DNA reads TGTGCCAGCAGTGAGGGCTGGGAGGAAGCTTTCTTT.